The subject of this entry is one TCR beta chain. These data originate in a study of shared clonotypes between healthy human individuals. Several immunoSEQ plates received, in even portions, the genomic DNA of each subset. TCRdb's table, derived via immunoSEQ multiplex PCR, lists solely in-frame clones and lacks some. In the table there are about 2.1 million clones, 90% to 95% of which are singletons. The CDR3 consists of 13 residues. The ends were cut back, 1 base at V and 6 bases at J, with 10 bases in the middle. Germline V lookup: CDR1 SEHNR, CDR2 FQNEAQ (reference sequence). Naive CD8 cells lacked CD45RO and underwent positive selection for CCR7, leaving out terminally differentiated effector memory CD45RA+ cells.

The origin of this receptor is a man between 18 and 29 years old in good health. Some clones in this sample may be carry-over from other donors' samples. The chain employs TRBV7-9 and TRBJ2-7; perhaps TRBD2 as D (6 bases). Sequences were obtained from naive CD8+ T cells from PBMCs. The CDR3: CASSLEGGPEQYF. The CDR3 DNA is TGTGCCAGCAGCTTAGAAGGAGGGCCCGAGCAGTACTTC.